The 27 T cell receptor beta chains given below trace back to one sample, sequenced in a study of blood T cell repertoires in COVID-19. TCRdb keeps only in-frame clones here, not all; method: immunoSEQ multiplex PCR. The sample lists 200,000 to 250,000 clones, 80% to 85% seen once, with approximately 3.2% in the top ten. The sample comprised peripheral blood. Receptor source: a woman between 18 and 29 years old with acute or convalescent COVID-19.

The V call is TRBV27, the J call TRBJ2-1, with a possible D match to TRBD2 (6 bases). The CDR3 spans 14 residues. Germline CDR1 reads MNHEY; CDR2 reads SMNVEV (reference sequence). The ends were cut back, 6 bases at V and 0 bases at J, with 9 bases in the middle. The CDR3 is CASSRGSSYNEQFF. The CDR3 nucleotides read TGTGCCAGCAGCCGGGGGTCCTCCTACAATGAGCAGTTCTTC.

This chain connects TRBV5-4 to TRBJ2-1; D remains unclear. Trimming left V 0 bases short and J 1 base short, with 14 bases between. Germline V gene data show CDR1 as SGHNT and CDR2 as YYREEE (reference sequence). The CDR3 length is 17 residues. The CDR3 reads CASSLVVLAASYNEQFF. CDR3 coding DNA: TGTGCCAGCAGCTTGGTTGTATTAGCAGCTTCCTACAATGAGCAGTTCTTC.

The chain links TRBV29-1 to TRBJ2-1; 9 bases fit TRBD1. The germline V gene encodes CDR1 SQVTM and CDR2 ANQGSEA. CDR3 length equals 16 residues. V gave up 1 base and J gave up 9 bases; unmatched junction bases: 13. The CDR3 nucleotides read TGCAGCGTTGAAGGGTCCGGGACAGGGCGGGACAGTGAGCAGTTCTTC. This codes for CSVEGSGTGRDSEQFF.

The CDR3 nucleotides are TGTGCCAGCAGCTTAGATAGTACGGGAGGGCCATACAATGAGCAGTTCTTC. Residues: CASSLDSTGGPYNEQFF. This chain connects TRBV7-2 to TRBJ2-1; 8 bases match TRBD2. The CDR3 is 17 residues long. In germline, CDR1 is SGHTA, CDR2 FQGNSA. J gave up 4 bases and V 1 base, and 9 bases lay outside the gene matches.

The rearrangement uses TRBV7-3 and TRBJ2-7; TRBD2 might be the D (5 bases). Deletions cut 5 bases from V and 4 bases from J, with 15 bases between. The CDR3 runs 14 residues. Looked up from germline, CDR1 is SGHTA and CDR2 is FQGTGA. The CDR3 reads CASSPRGSGYEQYF. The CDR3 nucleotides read TGTGCCAGCAGCCCCCGTGGGAGCGGATACGAGCAGTACTTC. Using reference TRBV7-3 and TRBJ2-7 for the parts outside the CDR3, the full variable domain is GAGVSQTPSNKVTEKGKYVELRCDPISGHTALYWYRQSLGQGPEFLIYFQGTGAADDSGLPNDRFFAVRPEGSVSTLKIQRTERGDSAVYLCASSPRGSGYEQYFGPGTRLTVT.

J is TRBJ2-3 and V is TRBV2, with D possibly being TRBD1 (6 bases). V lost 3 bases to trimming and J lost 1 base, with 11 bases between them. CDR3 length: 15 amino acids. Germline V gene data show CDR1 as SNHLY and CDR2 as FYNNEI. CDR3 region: CASSDQGSGTDTQYF. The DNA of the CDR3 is TGTGCCAGCAGTGACCAGGGGTCGGGCACAGATACGCAGTATTTT. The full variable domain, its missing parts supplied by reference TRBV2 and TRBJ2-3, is EPEVTQTPSHQVTQMGQEVILRCVPISNHLYFYWYRQILGQKVEFLVSFYNNEISEKSEIFDDQFSVERPDGSNFTLKIRSTKLEDSAMYFCASSDQGSGTDTQYFGPGTRLTVL.

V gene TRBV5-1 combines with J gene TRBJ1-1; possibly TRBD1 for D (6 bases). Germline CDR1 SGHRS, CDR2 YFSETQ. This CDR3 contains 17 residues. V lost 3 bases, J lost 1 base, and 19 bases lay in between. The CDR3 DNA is TGCGCCAGCAGCTGGGGTACGCGGGGGCGGACGAACACTGAAGCTTTCTTT. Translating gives CASSWGTRGRTNTEAFF.

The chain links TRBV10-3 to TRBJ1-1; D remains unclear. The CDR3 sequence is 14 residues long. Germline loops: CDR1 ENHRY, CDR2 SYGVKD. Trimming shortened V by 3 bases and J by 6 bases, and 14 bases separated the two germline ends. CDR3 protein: CAISEAEDGAEAFF. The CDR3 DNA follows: TGTGCCATCAGTGAAGCGGAGGACGGCGCTGAAGCTTTCTTT.

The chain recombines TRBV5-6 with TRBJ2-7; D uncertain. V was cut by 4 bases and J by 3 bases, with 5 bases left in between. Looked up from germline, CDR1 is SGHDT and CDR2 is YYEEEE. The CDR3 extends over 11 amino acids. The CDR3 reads CASSIDYEQYF. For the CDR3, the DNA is TGTGCCAGCAGCATAGACTACGAGCAGTACTTC.

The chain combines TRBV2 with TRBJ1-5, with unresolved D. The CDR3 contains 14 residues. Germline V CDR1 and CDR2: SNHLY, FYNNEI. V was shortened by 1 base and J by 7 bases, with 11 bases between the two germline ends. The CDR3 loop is CASSEVGRAQPQHF. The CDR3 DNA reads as TGTGCCAGCAGTGAAGTTGGGAGGGCGCAGCCCCAGCATTTT. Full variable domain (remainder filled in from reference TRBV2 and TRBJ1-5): EPEVTQTPSHQVTQMGQEVILRCVPISNHLYFYWYRQILGQKVEFLVSFYNNEISEKSEIFDDQFSVERPDGSNFTLKIRSTKLEDSAMYFCASSEVGRAQPQHFGDGTRLSIL.

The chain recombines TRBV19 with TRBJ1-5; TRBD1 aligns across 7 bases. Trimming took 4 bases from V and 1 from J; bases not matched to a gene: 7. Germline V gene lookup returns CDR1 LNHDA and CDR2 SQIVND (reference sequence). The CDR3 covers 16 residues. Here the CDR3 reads CASSTRDRQSNQPQHF. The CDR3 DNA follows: TGTGCCAGTAGTACCCGGGACAGACAAAGCAATCAGCCCCAGCATTTT.

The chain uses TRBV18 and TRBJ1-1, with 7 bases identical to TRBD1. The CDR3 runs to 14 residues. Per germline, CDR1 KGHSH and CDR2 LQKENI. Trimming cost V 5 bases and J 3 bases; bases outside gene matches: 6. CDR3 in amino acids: CASSEDRTYTEAFF. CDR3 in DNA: TGTGCCAGCTCAGAGGACAGGACTTACACTGAAGCTTTCTTT.

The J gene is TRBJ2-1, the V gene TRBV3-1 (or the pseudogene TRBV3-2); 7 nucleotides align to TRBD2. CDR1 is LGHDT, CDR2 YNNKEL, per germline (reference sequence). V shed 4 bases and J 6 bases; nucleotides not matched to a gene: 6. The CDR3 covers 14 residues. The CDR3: CASSPLRTSNEQFF. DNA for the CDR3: TGTGCCAGCAGCCCGCTCCGGACTAGCAATGAGCAGTTCTTC.

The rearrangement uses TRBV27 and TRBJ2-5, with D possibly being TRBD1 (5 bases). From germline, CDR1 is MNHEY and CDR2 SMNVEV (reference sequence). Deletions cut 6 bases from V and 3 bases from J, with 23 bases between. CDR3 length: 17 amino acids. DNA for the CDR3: TGTGCCAGCAGAGTTGGATACACACAAAAGGGGAAAGAGACCCAGTACTTC. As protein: CASRVGYTQKGKETQYF.

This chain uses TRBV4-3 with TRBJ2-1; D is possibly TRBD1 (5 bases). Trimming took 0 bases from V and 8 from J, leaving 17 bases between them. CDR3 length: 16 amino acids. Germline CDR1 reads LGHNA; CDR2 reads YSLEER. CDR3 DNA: TGCGCCAGCAGCCAAGAAGGAGCAGGGTTGATGGATGAGCAGTTCTTC. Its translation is CASSQEGAGLMDEQFF.

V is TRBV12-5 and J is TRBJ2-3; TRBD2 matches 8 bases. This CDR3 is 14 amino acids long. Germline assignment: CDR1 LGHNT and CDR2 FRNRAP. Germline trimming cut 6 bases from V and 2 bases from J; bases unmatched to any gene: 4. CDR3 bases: TGTGCTAGTGGACCGACTAGCGCCACAGATACGCAGTATTTT. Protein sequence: CASGPTSATDTQYF.

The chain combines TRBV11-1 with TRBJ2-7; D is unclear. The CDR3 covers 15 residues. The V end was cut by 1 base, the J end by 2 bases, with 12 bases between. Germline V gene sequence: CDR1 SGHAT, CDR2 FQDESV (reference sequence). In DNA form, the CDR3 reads TGTGCCAGCAGCTTAGGGGCGAAACCAACCTACGAGCAGTACTTC. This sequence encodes CASSLGAKPTYEQYF.

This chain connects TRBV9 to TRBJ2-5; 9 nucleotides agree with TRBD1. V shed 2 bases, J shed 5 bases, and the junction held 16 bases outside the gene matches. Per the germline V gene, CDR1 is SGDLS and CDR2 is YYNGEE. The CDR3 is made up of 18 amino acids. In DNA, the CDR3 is TGTGCCAGCAGCGTCGGAACTTCTGGGACAGGGATGGGTGAGACCCAGTACTTC. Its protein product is CASSVGTSGTGMGETQYF.

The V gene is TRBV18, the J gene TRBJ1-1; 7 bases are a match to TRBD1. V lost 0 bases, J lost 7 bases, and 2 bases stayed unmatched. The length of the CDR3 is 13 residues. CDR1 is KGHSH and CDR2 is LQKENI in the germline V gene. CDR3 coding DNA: TGTGCCAGCTCACCACCAGGGGGCTTTGAAGCTTTCTTT. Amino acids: CASSPPGGFEAFF.

The CDR3 DNA follows: TGTGCCACCAGGGCAGGGTCCCCCTCCTACGAGCAGTACTTC. Protein product: CATRAGSPSYEQYF. The chain combines TRBV2 with TRBJ2-7, with D tentatively TRBD1 (5 bases). This CDR3 has 14 amino acids. The germline gives CDR1 SNHLY, CDR2 FYNNEI. Trimming took off 10 bases at V and 0 bases at J, with 16 bases between the two ends.

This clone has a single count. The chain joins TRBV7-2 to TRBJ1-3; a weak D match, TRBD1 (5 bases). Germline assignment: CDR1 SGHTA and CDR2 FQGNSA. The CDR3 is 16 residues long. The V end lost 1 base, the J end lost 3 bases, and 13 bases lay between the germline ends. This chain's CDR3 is CASSLVGGGGGNTIYF. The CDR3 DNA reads TGTGCCAGCAGCTTAGTCGGTGGGGGAGGTGGAAACACCATATATTTT.

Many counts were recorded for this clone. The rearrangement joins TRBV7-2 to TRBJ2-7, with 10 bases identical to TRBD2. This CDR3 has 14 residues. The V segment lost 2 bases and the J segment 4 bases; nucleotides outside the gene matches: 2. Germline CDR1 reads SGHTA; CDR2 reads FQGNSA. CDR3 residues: CASSLLAGAYEQYF. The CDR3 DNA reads TGTGCCAGCAGCTTACTAGCGGGGGCATACGAGCAGTACTTC.

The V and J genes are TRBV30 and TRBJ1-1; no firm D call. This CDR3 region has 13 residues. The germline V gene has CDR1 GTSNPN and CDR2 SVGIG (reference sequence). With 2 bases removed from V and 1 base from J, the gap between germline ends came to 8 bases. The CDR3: CAWSLAENTEAFF. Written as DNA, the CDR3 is TGTGCCTGGAGTCTGGCGGAGAACACTGAAGCTTTCTTT. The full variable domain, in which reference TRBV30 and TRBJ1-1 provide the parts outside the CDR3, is SQTIHQWPATLVQPVGSPLSLECTVEGTSNPNLYWYRQAAGRGLQLLFYSVGIGQISSEVPQNLSASRPQDRQFILSSKKLLLSDSGFYLCAWSLAENTEAFFGQGTRLTVV.

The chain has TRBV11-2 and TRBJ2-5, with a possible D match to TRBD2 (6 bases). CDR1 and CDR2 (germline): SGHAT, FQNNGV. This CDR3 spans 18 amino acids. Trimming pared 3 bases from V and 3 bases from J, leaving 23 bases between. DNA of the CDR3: TGTGCCAGCAGCTTCACGTGGGGTCGGGGTGGAGGGGAAGAGACCCAGTACTTC. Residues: CASSFTWGRGGGEETQYF.

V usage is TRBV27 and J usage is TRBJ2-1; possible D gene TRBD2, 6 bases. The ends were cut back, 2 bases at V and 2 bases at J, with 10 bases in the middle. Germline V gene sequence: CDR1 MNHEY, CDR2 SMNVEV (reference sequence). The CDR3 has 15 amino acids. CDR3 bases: TGTGCCAGCAGTTTAATCGGGGGAACCTACAATGAGCAGTTCTTC. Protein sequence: CASSLIGGTYNEQFF.

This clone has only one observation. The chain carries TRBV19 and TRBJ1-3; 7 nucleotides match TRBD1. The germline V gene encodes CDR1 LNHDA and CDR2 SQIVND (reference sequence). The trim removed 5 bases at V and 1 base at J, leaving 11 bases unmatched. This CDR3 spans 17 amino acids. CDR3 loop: CASSSNRGYESGNTIYF. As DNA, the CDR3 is TGTGCCAGTAGTTCAAACAGGGGCTATGAGTCTGGAAACACCATATATTTT.

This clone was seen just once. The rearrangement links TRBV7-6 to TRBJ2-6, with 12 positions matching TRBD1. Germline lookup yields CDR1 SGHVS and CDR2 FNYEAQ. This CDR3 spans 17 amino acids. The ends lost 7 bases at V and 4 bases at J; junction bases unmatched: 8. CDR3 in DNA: TGTGCCAGCAACCCGGGACAGGGGGCTGAAGGGGCCAACGTCCTGACTTTC. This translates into CASNPGQGAEGANVLTF.